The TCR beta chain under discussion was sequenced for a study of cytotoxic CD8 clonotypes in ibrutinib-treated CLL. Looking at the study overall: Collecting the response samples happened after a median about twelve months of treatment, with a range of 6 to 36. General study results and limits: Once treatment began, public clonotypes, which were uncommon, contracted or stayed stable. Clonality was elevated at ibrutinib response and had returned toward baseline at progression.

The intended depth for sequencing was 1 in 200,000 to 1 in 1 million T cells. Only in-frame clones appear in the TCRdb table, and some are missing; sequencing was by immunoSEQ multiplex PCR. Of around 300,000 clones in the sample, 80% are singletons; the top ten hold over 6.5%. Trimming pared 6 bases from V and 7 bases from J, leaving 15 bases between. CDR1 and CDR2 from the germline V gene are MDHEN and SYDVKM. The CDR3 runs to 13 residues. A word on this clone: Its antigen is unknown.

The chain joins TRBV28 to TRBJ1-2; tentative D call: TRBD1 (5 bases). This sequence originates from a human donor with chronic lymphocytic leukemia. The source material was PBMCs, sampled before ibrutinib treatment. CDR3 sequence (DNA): TGTGCCAGCAGCCGGCCCATCGGGGGTGGCTACACCTTC. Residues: CASSRPIGGGYTF.